This T cell receptor (beta chain) was retrieved from a study of cytomegalovirus exposure and HLA in healthy donors. Regarding this clone: Its antigen remains unknown.

Broader study findings: A later analysis associated 15,000 to 20,000 TCR beta sequences with HLA alleles at a 0.05 false discovery rate. It was in a later analysis that TCR association rates were seen to vary by HLA locus, highest for DRB1 and lowest for HLA-C. Presence/absence analyses supposed approximately even sequencing depth among donors.

Trimming at V came to 3 bases and at J to 6 bases, leaving 1 base not matched to a gene. The CDR3 consists of 14 residues. Per germline, CDR1 MGHDK and CDR2 SYGVNS. Primers for the PCR totalled 60 Vbeta and 13 Jbeta. TCRdb's copy holds only in-frame clones and misses some; the assay was immunoSEQ multiplex PCR. The repertoire includes about 18,000 clones, around 75% of them detected once, and 3% to 4.5% sits in the top ten. The rearrangement links TRBV25-1 to TRBJ2-2, with TRBD2 matching over 10 bases. The TCR comes from a man between 18 and 35 years old in good health and CMV-seronegative. Sequencing used PBMCs. The CDR3 DNA is TGTGCCAGCAGTGATCTAGCGGGAGCCGGGGAGCTGTTTTTT. Its protein product is CASSDLAGAGELFF.